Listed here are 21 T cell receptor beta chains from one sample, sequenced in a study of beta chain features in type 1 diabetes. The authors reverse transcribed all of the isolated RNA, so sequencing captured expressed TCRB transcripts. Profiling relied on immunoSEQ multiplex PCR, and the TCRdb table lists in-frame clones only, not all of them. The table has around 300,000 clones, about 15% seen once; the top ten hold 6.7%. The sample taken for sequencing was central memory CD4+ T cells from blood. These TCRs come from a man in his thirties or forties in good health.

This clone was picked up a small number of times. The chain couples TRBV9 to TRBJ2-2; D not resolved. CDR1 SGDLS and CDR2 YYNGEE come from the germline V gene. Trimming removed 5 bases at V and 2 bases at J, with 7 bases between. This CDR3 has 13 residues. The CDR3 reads CASRNQNTGELFF. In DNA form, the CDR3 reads TGTGCCAGCAGGAATCAAAACACCGGGGAGCTGTTTTTT.

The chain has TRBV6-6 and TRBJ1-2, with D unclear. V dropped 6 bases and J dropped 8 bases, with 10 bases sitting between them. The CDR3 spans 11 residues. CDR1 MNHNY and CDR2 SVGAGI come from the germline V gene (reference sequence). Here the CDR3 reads CASSVGQGYTF. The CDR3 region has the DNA TGTGCCAGCAGCGTTGGTCAGGGCTACACCTTC.

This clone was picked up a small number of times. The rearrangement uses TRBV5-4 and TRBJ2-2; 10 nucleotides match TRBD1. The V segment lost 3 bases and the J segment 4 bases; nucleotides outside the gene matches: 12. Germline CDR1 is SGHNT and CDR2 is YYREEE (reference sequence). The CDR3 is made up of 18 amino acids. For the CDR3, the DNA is TGTGCCAGCAGCTCACCAACCGGGACAGGGGAGGGCACCGGGGAGCTGTTTTTT. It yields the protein CASSSPTGTGEGTGELFF.

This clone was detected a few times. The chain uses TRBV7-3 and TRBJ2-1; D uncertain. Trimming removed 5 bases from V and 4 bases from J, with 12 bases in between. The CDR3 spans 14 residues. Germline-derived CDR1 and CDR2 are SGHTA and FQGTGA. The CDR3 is CASSASGVYNEQFF. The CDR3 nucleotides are TGTGCCAGCAGCGCCTCCGGCGTTTACAATGAGCAGTTCTTC.

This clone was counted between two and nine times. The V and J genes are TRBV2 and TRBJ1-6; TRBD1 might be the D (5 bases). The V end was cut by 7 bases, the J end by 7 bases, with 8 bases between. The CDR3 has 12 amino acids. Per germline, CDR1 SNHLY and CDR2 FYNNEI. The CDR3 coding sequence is TGTGCCAGCATACGGGACAATTCACCCCTCCACTTT. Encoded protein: CASIRDNSPLHF.

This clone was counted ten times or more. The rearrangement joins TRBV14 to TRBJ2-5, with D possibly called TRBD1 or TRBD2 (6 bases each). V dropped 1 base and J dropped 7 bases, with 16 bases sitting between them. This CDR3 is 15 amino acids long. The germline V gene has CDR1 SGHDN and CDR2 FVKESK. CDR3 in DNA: TGTGCCAGCAGCCAAGTATTGGGGGGCCTGGGGACCCAGTACTTC. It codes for CASSQVLGGLGTQYF.

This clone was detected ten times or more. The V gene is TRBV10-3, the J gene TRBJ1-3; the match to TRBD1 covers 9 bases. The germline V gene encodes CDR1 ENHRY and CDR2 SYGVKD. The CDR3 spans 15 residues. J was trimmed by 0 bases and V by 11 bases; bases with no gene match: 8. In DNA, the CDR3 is TGTGCCGCGTGGACAGGGGACTCCTCTGGAAACACCATATATTTT. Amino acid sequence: CAAWTGDSSGNTIYF.

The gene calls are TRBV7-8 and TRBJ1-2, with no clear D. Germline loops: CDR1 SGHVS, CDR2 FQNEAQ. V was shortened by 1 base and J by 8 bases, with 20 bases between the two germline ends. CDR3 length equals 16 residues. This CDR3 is CASSLVERVLMKGYTF. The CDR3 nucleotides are TGTGCCAGCAGCTTAGTGGAGAGGGTCCTTATGAAGGGCTACACCTTC.

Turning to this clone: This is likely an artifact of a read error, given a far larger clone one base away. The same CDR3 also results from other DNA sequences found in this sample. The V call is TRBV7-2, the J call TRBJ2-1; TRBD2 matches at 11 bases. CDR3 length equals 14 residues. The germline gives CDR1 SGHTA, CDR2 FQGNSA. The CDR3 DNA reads TGTGCCAGCAGATTAGCGGGGGGGGGCAATGAGCAGTTCTTC. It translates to CASRLAGGGNEQFF.

The CDR3 loop is CASSPQGGNIQYF. CDR3 in DNA: TGCGCCAGCAGCCCACAGGGTGGGAACATTCAGTACTTC. The chain is built from TRBV4-3 and TRBJ2-4; weak D call: TRBD1 (6 bases). V gave up 4 bases and J gave up 7 bases, with 11 bases separating them. CDR3 length: 13 residues. Germline V lookup: CDR1 LGHNA, CDR2 YSLEER.

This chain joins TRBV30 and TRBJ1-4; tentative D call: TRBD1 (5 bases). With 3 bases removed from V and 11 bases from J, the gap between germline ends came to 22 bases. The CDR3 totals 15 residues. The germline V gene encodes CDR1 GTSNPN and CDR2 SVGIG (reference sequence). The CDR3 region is CAWSADSPTVGKLFF. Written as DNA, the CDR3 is TGTGCCTGGAGCGCAGACAGCCCCACGGTTGGGAAACTGTTTTTT.

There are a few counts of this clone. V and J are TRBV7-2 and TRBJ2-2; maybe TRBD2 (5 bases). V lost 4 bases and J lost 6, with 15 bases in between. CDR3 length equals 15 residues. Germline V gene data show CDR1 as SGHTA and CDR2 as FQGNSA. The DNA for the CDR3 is TGTGCCAGCAGCTCTTCGGCGCGAGGGCCCGGGGAGCTGTTTTTT. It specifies CASSSSARGPGELFF.

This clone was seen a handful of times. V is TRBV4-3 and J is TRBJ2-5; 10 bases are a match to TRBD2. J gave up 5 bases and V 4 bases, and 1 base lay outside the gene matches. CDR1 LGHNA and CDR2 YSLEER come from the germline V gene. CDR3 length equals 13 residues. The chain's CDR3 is CASSRAGGETQYF. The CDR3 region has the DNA TGCGCCAGCAGCCGAGCGGGGGGGGAGACCCAGTACTTC.

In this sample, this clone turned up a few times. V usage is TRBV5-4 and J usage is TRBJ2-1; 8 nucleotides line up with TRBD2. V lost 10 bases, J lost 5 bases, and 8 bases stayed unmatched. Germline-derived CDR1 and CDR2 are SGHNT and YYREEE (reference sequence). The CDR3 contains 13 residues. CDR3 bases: TGTGCCGGATCCCTAGCGGGTAACAATGAGCAGTTCTTC. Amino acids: CAGSLAGNNEQFF.

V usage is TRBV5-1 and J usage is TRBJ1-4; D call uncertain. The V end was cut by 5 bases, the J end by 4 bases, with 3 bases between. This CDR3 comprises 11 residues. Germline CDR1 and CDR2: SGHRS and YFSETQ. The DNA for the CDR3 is TGCGCCAGCAGGCTTAATGAAAAACTGTTTTTT. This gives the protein CASRLNEKLFF.

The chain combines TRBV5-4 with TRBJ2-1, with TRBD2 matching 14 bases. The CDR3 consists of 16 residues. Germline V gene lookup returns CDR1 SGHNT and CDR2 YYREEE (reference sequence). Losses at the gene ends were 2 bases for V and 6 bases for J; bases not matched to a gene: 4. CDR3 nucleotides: TGTGCCAGCAGCTTCAGACTAGCGGGAGGGGGCAATGAGCAGTTCTTC. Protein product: CASSFRLAGGGNEQFF.

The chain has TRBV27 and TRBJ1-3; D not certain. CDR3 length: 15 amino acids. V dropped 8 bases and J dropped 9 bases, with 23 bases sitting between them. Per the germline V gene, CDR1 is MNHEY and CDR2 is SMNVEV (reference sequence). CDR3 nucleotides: TGTGCCAGCGGTCCTGAGTCTGGGAATTGGGGCACCATATATTTT. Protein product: CASGPESGNWGTIYF.

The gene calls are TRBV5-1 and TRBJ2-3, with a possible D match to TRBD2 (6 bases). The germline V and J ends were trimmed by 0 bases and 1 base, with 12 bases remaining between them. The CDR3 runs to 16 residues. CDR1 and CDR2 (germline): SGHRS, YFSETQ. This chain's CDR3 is CASSLVLSSGTDTQYF. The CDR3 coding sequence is TGCGCCAGCAGCTTGGTTTTATCTAGCGGCACAGATACGCAGTATTTT.

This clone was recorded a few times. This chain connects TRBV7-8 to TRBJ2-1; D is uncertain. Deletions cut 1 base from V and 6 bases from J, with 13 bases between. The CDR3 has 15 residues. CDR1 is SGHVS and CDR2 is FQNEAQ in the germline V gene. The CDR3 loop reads CASSLGRIAGNEQFF. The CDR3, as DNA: TGTGCCAGCAGCTTAGGTCGAATTGCCGGCAATGAGCAGTTCTTC. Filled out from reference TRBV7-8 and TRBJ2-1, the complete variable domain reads GAGVSQSPRYKVAKRGQDVALRCDPISGHVSLFWYQQALGQGPEFLTYFQNEAQLDKSGLPSDRFFAERPEGSVSTLKIQRTQQEDSAVYLCASSLGRIAGNEQFFGPGTRLTVL.

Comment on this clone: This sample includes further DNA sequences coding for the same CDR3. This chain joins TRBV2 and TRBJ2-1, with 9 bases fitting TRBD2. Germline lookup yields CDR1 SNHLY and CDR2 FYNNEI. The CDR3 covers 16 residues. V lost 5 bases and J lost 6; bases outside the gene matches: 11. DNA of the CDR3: TGTGCCAGCAGTCAGGGGTCGAGCGGGGGGCTCAATGAGCAGTTCTTC. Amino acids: CASSQGSSGGLNEQFF.

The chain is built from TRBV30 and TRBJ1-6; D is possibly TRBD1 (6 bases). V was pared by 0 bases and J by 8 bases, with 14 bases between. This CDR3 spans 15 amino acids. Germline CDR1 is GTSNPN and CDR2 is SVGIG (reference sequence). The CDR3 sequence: CAWSVLGGADSPLHF. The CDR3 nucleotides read TGTGCCTGGAGTGTCCTAGGGGGGGCAGATTCACCCCTCCACTTT.